This T cell receptor (beta chain) derives from a study of Tregs in tolerant kidney transplant recipients. General observations from the study: Expanding Tregs on activated donor B cells appeared to best identify donor-specific TCRbeta clones. This study did not directly address biological reproducibility.

Method: immunoSEQ multiplex PCR; TCRdb's copy keeps in-frame clones and lacks some. The repertoire consists of about 46,000 clones, with less than 95% occurring once and the leading ten covering about 0.75%. The count of this clone is one. Antigen specificity is unknown. The CDR3 covers 12 residues. Germline V gene data show CDR1 as MNHEY and CDR2 as SVGAGI. Trimming took off 2 bases at V and 4 bases at J, with 5 bases between the two ends. Sequencing used Tregs from blood. V is TRBV6-5 and J is TRBJ1-2; possible D gene TRBD1, 5 bases. This TCR was sampled from a human donor in good health. The CDR3 bases are TGTGCCAGCAGTTACCAGGGCTATGGCTACACCTTC. As protein: CASSYQGYGYTF.